This T cell receptor (beta chain) is from a study of T cell responses to AZD1222 COVID-19 vaccine. Only in-frame clones appear in the TCRdb table, and some are missing; sequencing was by immunoSEQ multiplex PCR. Of about 150,000 clones in the sample, roughly 90% are singletons; the top ten hold 1.5%. This clone was seen more than once but under ten times. What it recognizes is unknown. Trimming took off 7 bases at V and 8 bases at J, with 14 bases between the two ends. This CDR3 region has 12 residues. Germline V gene lookup returns CDR1 SNHLY and CDR2 FYNNEI. Notes on the study in general: Repertoires were collected only later (after the peak T cell response had occurred). Spike-specific TCR depth and breadth grew after two AZD1222 doses.

The sequences come from peripheral blood, collected 28 days after the second AZD1222 dose. The rearrangement uses TRBV2 and TRBJ1-1; D call uncertain. The origin of this receptor is an adult who received the AZD1222 COVID-19 vaccine. CDR3 in DNA: TGTGCCAGCAAGGTTAACAGCCCCGAAGCTTTCTTT. It is translated as CASKVNSPEAFF.